The 8 T cell receptor beta chains below were found in one sample sequenced in a study of CD8+CD57+ T cells in acquired aplastic anemia. All sequencing subjects had displayed CD8+CD57+ cell expansion on flow cytometry. Profiling of TCR beta VDJ combinations and CDR3 sequences used genomic DNA as template. TCRdb ran MiXCR on the reads and lists one entry per CDR3 protein. The repertoire includes 250,000 or so distinct CDR3 sequences, more than 40% of them detected once, and 7% to 9.5% sits in the top ten. The sequencing input was sorted CD4+, CD8+, or CD8+CD57+ T cells (not recorded which) from PBMCs. The receptors shown here come from a human donor with aplastic anemia.

This chain links TRBV5-1 with TRBJ2-3, with 8 bases matching TRBD2. The J segment lost 0 bases and the V segment lost 4 bases, leaving 10 bases of the junction unmatched. CDR3 length: 17 residues. CDR1 SGHRS and CDR2 YFSETQ come from the germline V gene. The CDR3 is CASSRIPSGSSTDTQYF. CDR3 bases: TGCGCCAGCAGCCGAATTCCTAGCGGGTCTAGCACAGATACGCAGTATTTT.

The rearrangement links TRBV15 to TRBJ2-7; possibly TRBD1 or TRBD2 for D (5 bases each). CDR1 and CDR2 (germline): LNHNV, YYDKDF (reference sequence). V gave up 0 bases and J gave up 7 bases, with 16 bases separating them. The CDR3 is 15 amino acids. CDR3 protein: CATSRDLGDSGEQYF. For the CDR3, the DNA is TGTGCCACCAGCAGAGATTTAGGGGATTCGGGGGAGCAGTACTTC.

V gene TRBV7-8 combines with J gene TRBJ2-7; 8 bases are shared with TRBD2. V trimming: 6 bases; J trimming: 3 bases; junction bases outside the gene matches: 13. The CDR3 totals 16 residues. In germline, CDR1 is SGHVS, CDR2 FQNEAQ. CDR3 DNA: TGTGCCAGCAGTCTCTTACGACTAGCGTCAATCTACGAGCAGTACTTC. It translates to CASSLLRLASIYEQYF.

This clonotype was observed many times. The V and J genes are TRBV29-1 and TRBJ1-2; D not resolved. With 4 bases removed from V and 7 bases from J, the gap between germline ends came to 7 bases. Germline values: CDR1 SQVTM, CDR2 ANQGSEA. CDR3 length equals 10 residues. The CDR3 region has the DNA TGCAGCGTTGTTTCGGGTGGCTACACCTTC. Protein product: CSVVSGGYTF. The full variable domain, in which reference TRBV29-1 and TRBJ1-2 provide the parts outside the CDR3, is SAVISQKPSRDICQRGTSLTIQCQVDSQVTMMFWYRQQPGQSLTLIATANQGSEATYESGFVIDKFPISRPNLTFSTLTVSNMSPEDSSIYLCSVVSGGYTFGSGTRLTVV.

This chain connects TRBV7-2 to TRBJ1-3; 7 bases are shared with TRBD1. Germline assignment: CDR1 SGHTA and CDR2 FQGNSA. With V trimmed by 4 bases and J by 1 base, 1 base remained unmatched. The CDR3 runs 14 residues. Here the CDR3 reads CASSSTGSGNTIYF. As DNA, the CDR3 is TGTGCCAGCAGCTCGACAGGGTCTGGAAACACCATATATTTT.

V and J are TRBV7-9 and TRBJ1-4; 7 bases match TRBD1. Germline V gives CDR1 SEHNR, CDR2 FQNEAQ (reference sequence). This CDR3 contains 15 residues. V trimming: 2 bases; J trimming: 6 bases; junction bases outside the gene matches: 6. The CDR3 sequence is CASSLSKGADEKLFF. The CDR3 DNA is TGTGCCAGCAGCTTATCTAAGGGGGCAGATGAAAAACTGTTTTTT.

The chain couples TRBV19 to TRBJ1-4; D may be TRBD1 (6 bases). There are 14 residues in the CDR3. The V gene's germline CDR1 is LNHDA and CDR2 SQIVND (reference sequence). V was cut by 4 bases and J by 7 bases, with 13 bases left in between. The CDR3 is CASSNVDRTEKLFF. CDR3 nucleotides: TGTGCCAGTAGTAATGTCGACAGGACTGAAAAACTGTTTTTT.

V is TRBV25-1 and J is TRBJ1-2, with 8 bases aligning to TRBD1. Looked up from germline, CDR1 is MGHDK and CDR2 is SYGVNS. Trimming removed 4 bases from V and 7 bases from J; junction bases left unmatched: 8. The CDR3 runs 14 residues. The CDR3 here is CASSGGQGLSGYTF. As DNA, the CDR3 is TGTGCCAGCAGTGGAGGACAGGGTTTAAGTGGCTACACCTTC.